These T cell receptor beta chains were read from a single sample in a study of response to subunit inactivated influenza vaccine. TCRdb reprocessed the RT-PCR reads via MiXCR and lists one record per CDR3 protein. The table records 800,000 or so distinct CDR3 sequences, 21% of them present only once. The sample in question was PBMCs from blood, obtained more than 4 days after vaccination. These receptors came from a man in his forties or fifties who received an inactivated influenza vaccine. The CDR3 runs from the conserved cysteine through the conserved F or W.

CDR3aa,j_gene,v_gene
CATSRDWAGSGEQYF,TRBJ2-7,TRBV15
CSALSGTSGRVGYNEQFF,TRBJ2-1,TRBV20-1
CASSYGWGSTDTQYF,TRBJ2-3,TRBV12-3/TRBV12-4
CASSPGLATNVLTF,TRBJ2-6,TRBV12-3/TRBV12-4
CASSSERARNPEAFF,TRBJ1-1,TRBV4-3
CASSPEYNRETQYF,TRBJ2-5,TRBV5-5
CASTPRVIAPYEQYF,TRBJ2-7,TRBV28
CASSLVVGVIAEAFF,TRBJ1-1,TRBV5-1
CASSREVADTQYF,TRBJ2-3,TRBV7-2
CASSLQSGPGNTIYF,TRBJ1-3,TRBV12-3/TRBV12-4
CASSGPPGETQYF,TRBJ2-5,TRBV2
CASSSWTGTGANVLTF,TRBJ2-6,TRBV6-5
CASRHKTSANTGELFF,TRBJ2-2,TRBV6-2/TRBV6-3
CSAKDYNEQFF,TRBJ2-1,TRBV20-1
CASSHTAGGGEQYF,TRBJ2-7,TRBV4-3
CSAPPREGGEKLFF,TRBJ1-4,TRBV20-1
CASSRDSPNYGYTF,TRBJ1-2,TRBV18
CASRSEESYNEQFF,TRBJ2-1,TRBV2
CASRTGGNEQYF,TRBJ2-7,TRBV6-6
CASSYWLDRGNYGYTF,TRBJ1-2,TRBV6-2/TRBV6-3
CASSVESSYNSPLHF,TRBJ1-6,TRBV9
CASSRGQGSTDTQYF,TRBJ2-3,TRBV12-3/TRBV12-4
CSARIRDISSYEQYF,TRBJ2-7,TRBV20-1